These T cell receptor beta chains were read from a single sample in a study of T cell responses to AZD1222 COVID-19 vaccine. Measured with immunoSEQ multiplex PCR; TCRdb has only the in-frame clones, and not every one. The profile covers 200,000 to 250,000 clones, with approximately 94% appearing a single time and over 0.95% taken by the ten largest. Sequenced here: peripheral blood, sampled on day 0 of MenACWY control vaccination. The receptors come from an adult in good health. The CDR3 runs from the conserved cysteine through the conserved F or W. D genes are given only for firm matches. A row's size may be missing; if present it is once, few, many or a size class.

clone_size d_call cdr3_length j_call v_call cdr3_nt cdr3_aa
. . 14 TRBJ2-6 TRBV7-2 TGTGCCAGCAGCTTAGCGTCTGGGGCCAACGTCCTGACTTTC CASSLASGANVLTF
. . 14 TRBJ1-2 TRBV4-1 TGCGCCAGCAGCCACCGGGACGGGAACTATGGCTACACCTTC CASSHRDGNYGYTF
. TRBD1 15 TRBJ2-5 TRBV30 TGTGCCTGGAGTGGTGGGACAGGGGGTCAAGAGACCCAGTACTTC CAWSGGTGGQETQYF
. TRBD1 16 TRBJ1-2 TRBV5-1 TGCGCCAGCAGCTCGGGACAGGTGCCGGAAAACTATGGCTACACCTTC CASSSGQVPENYGYTF
. TRBD1 16 TRBJ1-1 TRBV28 TGTGCCAGCAGTTCAGCCATTGGACAGGGATTAACTGAAGCTTTCTTT CASSSAIGQGLTEAFF
few TRBD1 16 TRBJ1-1 TRBV5-5 TGTGCCAGCAGCTCCCACCCCGGGACAGCAAACACTGAAGCTTTCTTT CASSSHPGTANTEAFF
. . 16 TRBJ1-1 TRBV18 TGTGCCAGCTCACCCAAGCAAAGGCAGTCAGACACTGAAGCTTTCTTT CASSPKQRQSDTEAFF
. TRBD2 14 TRBJ2-2 TRBV7-2 TGTGCCAGCAGCCCGGGGGGTTGGGGCGGGGAGCTGTTTTTT CASSPGGWGGELFF
. . 14 TRBJ2-2 TRBV5-1 TGCGCCAGCGGAGGGCAAGCGAACACCGGGGAGCTGTTTTTT CASGGQANTGELFF
. . 17 TRBJ1-5 TRBV30 TGTGCCTGGAGCCCCGGCAGGGTGCTGAGTAGCAATCAGCCCCAGCATTTT CAWSPGRVLSSNQPQHF
. TRBD1 14 TRBJ1-1 TRBV29-1 TGCAGCGTTGTGGAGGGGGCATCGAACACTGAAGCTTTCTTT CSVVEGASNTEAFF
. . 16 TRBJ2-7 TRBV5-6 TGTGCCAGCAGCTTGTACGAAGGGGGACGGCACTACGAGCAGTACTTC CASSLYEGGRHYEQYF
. TRBD1 16 TRBJ2-1 TRBV6-6 TGTGCCAGCAGGCGTTCCGGGACAGGGGGATACAATGAGCAGTTCTTC CASRRSGTGGYNEQFF
once . 16 TRBJ2-2 TRBV24-1 TGTGCCACCAGTGCCATGGACCCCAATCACCCCGGGGAGCTGTTTTTT CATSAMDPNHPGELFF
. . 15 TRBJ2-3 TRBV6-2/TRBV6-3 TGTGCCAGCAGTTTCTTAGCGCCCAGCACAGATACGCAGTATTTT CASSFLAPSTDTQYF
. . 13 TRBJ1-5 TRBV7-8 TGTGCCAGCAGCTTACGGGGGAATCAGCCCCAGCATTTT CASSLRGNQPQHF
. TRBD1 17 TRBJ1-5 TRBV10-3 TGTGCCATCAGTGGGGCCCCGGGACAGGGTGGCAATCAGCCCCAGCATTTT CAISGAPGQGGNQPQHF
. TRBD1 16 TRBJ2-2 TRBV18 TGTGCCAGCTCATGGGGTACAGGGACAGACACCGGGGAGCTGTTTTTT CASSWGTGTDTGELFF
. . 14 TRBJ1-1 TRBV3-1/TRBV3-2 TGTGCCAGCAGCCAAGAGCTTAGTTCGAGTGAAGCTTTCTTT CASSQELSSSEAFF
. . 15 TRBJ1-2 TRBV6-5 TGTGCCAGCAGTTACTCGATAGGGGGACAATATGGCTACACCTTC CASSYSIGGQYGYTF